This TCR beta chain was retrieved from a study of T cells after yellow fever vaccination. TCRdb itself ran the 5' RACE reads through MiXCR, one entry per CDR3 protein. This table holds roughly 310,000 distinct CDR3 sequences, 3% to 4.5% found once. This clonotype was seen many times. Germline loops: CDR1 LGHDT, CDR2 YNNKEL (reference sequence). This CDR3 contains 17 residues. After removal of 5 bases from V and 7 bases from J, the junction contained 13 bases not matched to a gene. Sequenced here: PBMCs, sampled on the day of the yellow fever booster vaccination. The clonotype comes from a man aged 18 to 35 who received the YFV17D yellow fever vaccine. The rearrangement uses TRBV3-1 and TRBJ2-1; 11 bases agree with TRBD2. CDR3 sequence: CASSTILAGGPGNEQFF. The CDR3 nucleotides are TGTGCCAGCAGCACGATCTTAGCGGGGGGGCCGGGGAATGAGCAGTTCTTC.